This T cell receptor beta chain was sequenced for a study of blood T cell repertoires in COVID-19. Looking at the study overall: The United States, Italy and Spain provided the acute and convalescent COVID-19 samples. PBMCs, B-cell-depleted T cells, or T cells were the source of the cDNA or gDNA that made up the material.

Assay: immunoSEQ multiplex PCR; the TCRdb copy retains only in-frame clones and omits some. The sample has around 380,000 clones, about four fifths seen once. This TCR came from a human donor with acute or convalescent COVID-19. The donor label of this sample is uncertain. Sequenced sample: peripheral blood.

CDR3 loop: CASSLDRPSTEAFF. The CDR3, as DNA: TGCGCCAGCAGCTTGGACAGGCCCTCCACTGAAGCTTTCTTT. The chain is built from TRBV5-1 and TRBJ1-1, with D perhaps matching TRBD1 (5 bases). Germline CDR1 is SGHRS and CDR2 is YFSETQ. This CDR3 is 14 amino acids long. Trimming took off 0 bases at V and 4 bases at J, with 10 bases between the two ends.